This TCR beta chain was captured in a study of T cells in Graves' hyperthyroidism and ophthalmopathy. The germline V gene encodes CDR1 LNHDA and CDR2 SQIVND (reference sequence). Deletions cut 7 bases from V and 4 bases from J, with 13 bases between. The CDR3 totals 13 residues. This clonotype appeared many times. TCR beta CDR3 sequences were amplified from RNA transcripts. RT-PCR in the first round (using the HTBI primer set) targeted the TCR CDR3. TCRdb re-called the multiplex PCR reads with MiXCR, one entry per CDR3 protein. The table shows 450,000 to 650,000 distinct CDR3 sequences, with around 21% occurring only once. Those with hyperthyroidism were 18 to 65 years old, newly diagnosed, and ill for under 2 months. The diagnostic basis comprised clinical symptoms, serum thyroxine and TRAb, thyroid ultrasound and orbital computed tomography.

The V call is TRBV19, the J call TRBJ1-1, with TRBD1 as a possible D gene (6 bases). This receptor was taken from a man aged 18 to 30 with Graves' hyperthyroidism. Sequencing used blood. CDR3 protein: CASTPLGATEAFF. The CDR3 DNA reads as TGTGCCAGTACCCCTTTGGGGGCCACTGAAGCTTTCTTT.